A single sample gave rise to the 7 T cell receptor beta chains below, sequenced in a study of T cell responses to AZD1222 COVID-19 vaccine. Using immunoSEQ multiplex PCR, the repertoire was profiled, and TCRdb retains in-frame clones only, with some absent. The sample lists 85,000 to 100,000 clones; approximately 80% were seen once. This specimen was peripheral blood, taken on day 0 of AZD1222 vaccination. These receptors originate from an adult in good health.

V gene TRBV4-1 combines with J gene TRBJ2-3, with TRBD2 matching over 9 bases. This CDR3 region has 17 residues. V trimming: 1 base; J trimming: 1 base; junction bases outside the gene matches: 6. Germline CDR1 is MGHRA and CDR2 is YSYEKL. CDR3 nucleotides: TGCGCCAGCAGCCAAGCCCCGGGACTAGCAGGCACAGATACGCAGTATTTT. Its protein is CASSQAPGLAGTDTQYF.

This clone has more than one count but fewer than ten. The V and J genes are TRBV7-8 and TRBJ2-7; TRBD1 might be the D (6 bases). V lost 4 bases and J 0 bases, leaving 16 bases between the germline ends. CDR1 is SGHVS, CDR2 FQNEAQ, per germline. The CDR3 covers 16 residues. This CDR3 is CASSSSGVLSSYEQYF. In nucleotides, the CDR3 is TGTGCCAGCAGCTCCTCAGGGGTCCTGAGCTCCTACGAGCAGTACTTC.

In regard to this clone: The same CDR3 also results from other DNA sequences found in this sample. The chain couples TRBV18 to TRBJ1-1; 7 nucleotides line up with TRBD1. Germline V lookup: CDR1 KGHSH, CDR2 LQKENI. The junction had 1 base not matched to a gene; V was cut back by 3 bases and J by 3 bases. There are 13 residues in the CDR3. The CDR3 DNA reads TGTGCCAGCTCACCTGACAGGGACACTGAAGCTTTCTTT. This translates into CASSPDRDTEAFF.

The DNA for the CDR3 is TGTGCCAGCAGGGAGGACAGGGGTGGAACAGATACGCAGTATTTT. This encodes CASREDRGGTDTQYF. The chain has TRBV27 and TRBJ2-3, with 9 bases fitting TRBD1. The V gene end was trimmed by 6 bases and the J gene end by 3 bases; junction bases not matched to a gene: 7. Germline CDR1 reads MNHEY; CDR2 reads SMNVEV (reference sequence). This CDR3 has 15 amino acids.

The V call is TRBV6-5, the J call TRBJ2-1; 12 bases are shared with TRBD2. CDR1 MNHEY and CDR2 SVGAGI come from the germline V gene. CDR3 length: 16 residues. V lost 0 bases, J lost 8 bases, and 5 bases stayed unmatched. CDR3 nucleotides: TGTGCCAGCAGTTACTCGACTAGCGGGAGATTTGATGAGCAGTTCTTC. It specifies CASSYSTSGRFDEQFF.

The rearrangement links TRBV5-4 to TRBJ2-7, with D perhaps assigned TRBD1 or TRBD2 (6 bases each). The CDR3 has 16 amino acids. The V gene's germline CDR1 is SGHNT and CDR2 YYREEE (reference sequence). Trimming removed 3 bases from V and 0 bases from J, with 16 bases in between. The CDR3 protein is CASSSGGRWSSYEQYF. For the CDR3, the DNA is TGTGCCAGCAGCTCTGGGGGGCGGTGGAGCTCCTACGAGCAGTACTTC. The full variable domain, in which reference TRBV5-4 and TRBJ2-7 provide the parts outside the CDR3, is ETGVTQSPTHLIKTRGQQVTLRCSSQSGHNTVSWYQQALGQGPQFIFQYYREEENGRGNFPPRFSGLQFPNYSSELNVNALELDDSALYLCASSSGGRWSSYEQYFGPGTRLTVT.

The DNA for the CDR3 is TGTGCCAGCAATTTTGACAGGGCCACCTACGAGCAGTACTTC. As protein: CASNFDRATYEQYF. The chain recombines TRBV6-5 with TRBJ2-7; 7 bases are a match to TRBD1. The germline V gene has CDR1 MNHEY and CDR2 SVGAGI. CDR3 size: 14 residues. After removal of 7 bases from V and 2 bases from J, the junction contained 8 bases not matched to a gene.